This TCR beta chain was observed in a study of T cells expressing NK-cell markers. In regard to this clonotype: The antigen is undetermined.

From the 5' RACE reads, TCRdb lists one entry per CDR3 protein and no DNA. The repertoire table contains roughly 160,000 distinct CDR3 sequences. CDR3 length: 13 residues. Germline V gene sequence: CDR1 SQVTM, CDR2 ANQGSEA. Study results and limitations: Evidence did not settle whether expanded NKG2C+ T cell clones targeted HCMV.

Sequencing was carried out using blood T cells: a sorted CD56 or NKG2C T cell subset, CD4+ or CD8+ T cells, or bulk PBMC T cells (not recorded which). The receptor was isolated from a woman between 18 and 69 years old in good health. The chain joins TRBV29-1 to TRBJ2-4; the D call from TCRdb, TRBD2, cannot be confirmed without DNA. The chain's CDR3 is CSAVAGLANIQYF.